The 2 T cell receptor beta chains in this list originate from one sample, sequenced in a study of tumor-infiltrating lymphocytes in primary liver carcinoma. The authors took blood RNA from unsorted whole blood and also extracted germline DNA. A constant-region primer served to make TCR beta cDNA from 500 to 550 ng total RNA. Libraries covering TCR beta were generated through three nested multiplex PCR rounds (using a slightly modified ARM-PCR). A C-beta reverse primer and TRBV1-TRBV30 forward primers served in each of the first two PCR rounds, at about 9 cycles apiece. MiXCR was run by TCRdb on the multiplex PCR reads, yielding one entry per CDR3 protein. The sample has about 320,000 distinct CDR3 sequences; around three fifths are singletons. Sequencing was done on a sample of peripheral blood. All receptors come from a man in his forties or fifties with primary liver carcinoma and hepatitis B virus infection.

This clonotype was found a few times. A read error may explain this, as a much larger clone is one base away. The rearrangement joins TRBV6-5 to TRBJ2-2; D may be TRBD1 or TRBD2 (5 bases each). V lost 8 bases and J lost 6, with 16 bases in between. CDR3 length equals 14 residues. CDR1 and CDR2 from the germline V gene are MNHEY and SVGAGI. The CDR3 DNA is TGTGCCAGCGTCCGGGGCTACGGCTCCGGGGAGCTGTTTTTT. This gives the protein CASVRGYGSGELFF.

The table lists this clonotype with many counts. V is TRBV6-8 and J is TRBJ1-1, with a tentative D call TRBD1 (6 bases). The CDR3 has 14 residues. Trimming took 0 bases from V and 1 from J, leaving 6 bases between them. From germline, CDR1 is MNHGY and CDR2 SAAAGT. CDR3 residues: CASSYSTGNTEAFF. The CDR3 DNA follows: TGTGCCAGCAGTTACTCGACAGGGAACACTGAAGCTTTCTTT.